The T cell receptor (beta chain) under discussion was sequenced for a study of spatial heterogeneity in lung cancer. This clonotype was picked up many times. TCRdb analysed the 5' RACE reads with MiXCR anew, one entry per CDR3 protein. The sample contains 45,000 to 55,000 distinct CDR3 sequences, approximately 5.3% of which appear only once. Germline loops: CDR1 SGHRS, CDR2 YFSETQ. With V trimmed by 4 bases and J by 4 bases, 10 bases remained unmatched. The CDR3 runs to 16 residues. Indicated time point: sample taken at primary tumor resection. Researchers sequenced whole RNA taken from tumor, nontumor lung or frozen PBMC without sorting.

The V gene is TRBV5-1, the J gene TRBJ2-5; 10 nucleotides match TRBD2. This sequence was found in a male donor with early-stage non-small cell lung cancer. The sequencing used PBMCs, collected at surgery. The CDR3 here is CASSVLSSGSIETQYF. CDR3 sequence (DNA): TGCGCCAGCAGCGTACTCTCTAGCGGGAGTATAGAGACCCAGTACTTC. The full variable domain, with the rest looked up from reference TRBV5-1 and TRBJ2-5, is KAGVTQTPRYLIKTRGQQVTLSCSPISGHRSVSWYQQTPGQGLQFLFEYFSETQRNKGNFPGRFSGRQFSNSRSEMNVSTLELGDSALYLCASSVLSSGSIETQYFGPGTRLLVL.